This T cell receptor beta chain derives from a study of T cell changes during pregnancy in multiple sclerosis. Repertoires were generated with immunoSEQ multiplex PCR, while TCRdb's copy carries only in-frame clones and drops some. This table holds 50,000 to 75,000 clones, about 94% found once. V dropped 3 bases and J dropped 0; count of bases not matched to a gene: 2. CDR3 length equals 14 residues. Germline values: CDR1 SGHVS, CDR2 FNYEAQ. The sequence was collected from a female donor with multiple sclerosis, enrolled in a pregnancy study. This chain uses TRBV7-6 with TRBJ2-7; TRBD1 matches 7 bases. The sample here was CD8+ T cells from peripheral blood mononuclear cells, taken in the third trimester of pregnancy. For the CDR3, the DNA is TGTGCCAGCAGCTTGACAGGGTCCTCCTACGAGCAGTACTTC. This sequence encodes CASSLTGSSYEQYF.